This TCR beta chain was obtained from a study of Tregs in tolerant kidney transplant recipients. Whole-study results and caveats: No direct test of biological reproducibility was done here. Activated donor B cell expansion appeared to reveal the most relevant donor-specific TCRbeta repertoire. Validation in larger populations is needed because few patients were studied.

TCRdb's table, derived via immunoSEQ multiplex PCR, lists solely in-frame clones and lacks some. The sample has around 50,000 clones, about 83% seen once. With regard to this clone: Its antigen is still unknown.

CD4+CD25+CD127- Tregs, CD4+CD25- non-Tregs, CD4 and CD8 cells were sorted. The CDR3 spans 14 residues. Germline V gene lookup returns CDR1 PRHDT and CDR2 FYEKMQ (reference sequence). V lost 4 bases, J lost 7 bases, and 14 bases lay in between. The receptor's source is a human donor in good health. The rearrangement uses TRBV13 and TRBJ2-1, with D tentatively TRBD1 (6 bases). Sequenced sample: CD4+ T cells from blood. The DNA of the CDR3 is TGTGCCAGCAGCTCGACCAGGGGATGGAATGAGCAGTTCTTC. Protein product: CASSSTRGWNEQFF.